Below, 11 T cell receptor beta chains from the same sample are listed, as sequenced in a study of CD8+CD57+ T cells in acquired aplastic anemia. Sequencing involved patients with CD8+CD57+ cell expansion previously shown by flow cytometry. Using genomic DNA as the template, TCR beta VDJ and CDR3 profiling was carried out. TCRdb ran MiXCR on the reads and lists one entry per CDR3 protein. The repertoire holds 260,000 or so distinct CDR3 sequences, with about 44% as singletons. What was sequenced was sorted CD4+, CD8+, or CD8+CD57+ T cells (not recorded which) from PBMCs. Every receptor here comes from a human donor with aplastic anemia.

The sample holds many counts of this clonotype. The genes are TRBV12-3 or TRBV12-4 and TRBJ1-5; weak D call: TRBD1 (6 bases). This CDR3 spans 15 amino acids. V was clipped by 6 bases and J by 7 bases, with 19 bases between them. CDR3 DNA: TGTGCCAGCAGCCTGACTGGCAGGGGTGTACAGCCCCAGCATTTT. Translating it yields CASSLTGRGVQPQHF.

For the CDR3, the DNA is TGTGCCAGCAGAGCCCGGACAGGGGGAACCGACGAGCAGTACTTC. Amino acid sequence: CASRARTGGTDEQYF. This rearrangement joins TRBV6-1 to TRBJ2-7; 10 bases line up with TRBD1. The CDR3 consists of 15 residues. V gave up 6 bases and J gave up 5 bases; unmatched junction bases: 10. The germline V gene encodes CDR1 MNHNS and CDR2 SASEGT.

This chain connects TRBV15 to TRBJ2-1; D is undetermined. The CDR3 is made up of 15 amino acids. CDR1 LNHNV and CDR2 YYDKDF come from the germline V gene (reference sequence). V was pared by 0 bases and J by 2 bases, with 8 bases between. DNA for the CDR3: TGTGCCACCAGCAGAGAGAAGGGTACCTACAATGAGCAGTTCTTC. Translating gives CATSREKGTYNEQFF.

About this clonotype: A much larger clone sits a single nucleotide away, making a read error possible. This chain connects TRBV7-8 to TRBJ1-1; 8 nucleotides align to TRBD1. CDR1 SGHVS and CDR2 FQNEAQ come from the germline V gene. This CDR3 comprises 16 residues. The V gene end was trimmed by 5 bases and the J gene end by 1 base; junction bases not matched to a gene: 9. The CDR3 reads CASSEKTGTGNTEAFF. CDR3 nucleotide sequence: TGTGCCAGCAGCGAAAAAACCGGGACAGGGAACACTGAAGCTTTCTTT.

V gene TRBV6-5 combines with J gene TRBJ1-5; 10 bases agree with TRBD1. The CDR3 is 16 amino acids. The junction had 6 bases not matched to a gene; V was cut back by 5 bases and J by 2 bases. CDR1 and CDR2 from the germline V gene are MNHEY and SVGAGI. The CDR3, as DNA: TGTGCCAGCAGTGAGGGGACAGGGGCGGGCAATCAGCCCCAGCATTTT. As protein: CASSEGTGAGNQPQHF.

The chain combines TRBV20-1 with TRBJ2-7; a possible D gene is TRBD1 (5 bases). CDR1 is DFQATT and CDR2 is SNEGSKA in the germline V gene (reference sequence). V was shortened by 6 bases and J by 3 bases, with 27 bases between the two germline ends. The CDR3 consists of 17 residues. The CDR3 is CSASSPESGLSHYEQYF. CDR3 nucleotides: TGCAGTGCCAGCAGCCCGGAGTCAGGGTTATCCCACTACGAGCAGTACTTC.

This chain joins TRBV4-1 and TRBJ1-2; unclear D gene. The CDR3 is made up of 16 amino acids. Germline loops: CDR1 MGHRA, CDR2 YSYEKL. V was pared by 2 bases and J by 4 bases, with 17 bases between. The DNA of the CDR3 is TGCGCCAGCAGCCAAACAACCCGGGGAATCGCCTATGGCTACACCTTC. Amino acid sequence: CASSQTTRGIAYGYTF.

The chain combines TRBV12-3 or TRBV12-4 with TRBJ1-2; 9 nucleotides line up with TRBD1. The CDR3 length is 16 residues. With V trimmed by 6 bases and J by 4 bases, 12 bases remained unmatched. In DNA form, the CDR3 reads TGTGCCAGCAGGCACACCGGGACAGGGTTGCCCTATGGCTACACCTTC. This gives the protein CASRHTGTGLPYGYTF.

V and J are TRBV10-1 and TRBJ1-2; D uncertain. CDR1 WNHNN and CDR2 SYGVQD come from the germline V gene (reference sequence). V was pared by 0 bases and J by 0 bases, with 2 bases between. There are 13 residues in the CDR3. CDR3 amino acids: CASSESANYGYTF. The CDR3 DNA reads TGCGCCAGCAGTGAGTCGGCTAACTATGGCTACACCTTC.

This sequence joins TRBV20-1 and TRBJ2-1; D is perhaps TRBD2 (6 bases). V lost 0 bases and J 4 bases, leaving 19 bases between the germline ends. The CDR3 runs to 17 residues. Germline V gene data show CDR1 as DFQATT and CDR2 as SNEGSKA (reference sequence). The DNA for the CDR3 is TGCAGTGCTAGAGACCCCAGGAGGGACCATCGTTACAATGAGCAGTTCTTC. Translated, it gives CSARDPRRDHRYNEQFF.

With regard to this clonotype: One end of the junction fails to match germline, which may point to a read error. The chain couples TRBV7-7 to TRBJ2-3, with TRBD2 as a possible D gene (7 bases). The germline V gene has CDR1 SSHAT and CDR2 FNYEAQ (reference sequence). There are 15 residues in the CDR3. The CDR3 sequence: CASSLRGALQETQYF. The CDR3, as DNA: TGTGCTAGCAGCTTACGGGGGGCCTTACAGGAGACCCAGTATTTT.